This TCR beta chain was sequenced in a study of T cell responses to AZD1222 COVID-19 vaccine. Study context: Recipients boosted at about 4 weeks or about 12 weeks are pooled. Study-wide results and limits: Across the whole spike, CD4 TCRs peaked at regions 160-218 and 743-854. Donors skewed white British and female; clonal diversity was possibly underestimated. Among spike-specific TCRs, nearly half reportedly target unmutated variant regions.

In regard to this clone: Its antigen is unidentified.

Some clones are missing from TCRdb's copy, which holds only in-frame ones; the method was immunoSEQ multiplex PCR. Here the sample spans 140,000 to 150,000 clones, 85% to 95% being singletons. Trimming shortened V by 8 bases and J by 8 bases, and 15 bases separated the two germline ends. Germline V gives CDR1 LGHDT, CDR2 YNNKEL (reference sequence). This CDR3 has 12 amino acids. The sample was peripheral blood, taken on day 0 of AZD1222 vaccination. The origin of this receptor is an adult in good health. The chain couples TRBV3-1 (or the pseudogene TRBV3-2) to TRBJ1-2; D may be TRBD1 (5 bases). The CDR3 bases are TGTGCCAGCCGCCCAGGGCTCGGGGGCTACACCTTC. Amino acids: CASRPGLGGYTF.